This TCR beta chain was retrieved from a study of PD-1 blockade in mismatch repair-deficient tumors. With 6 bases clipped from V and 3 bases from J, the junction kept 7 bases outside the gene matches. The CDR3 runs 15 residues. In germline, CDR1 is MDHEN, CDR2 SYDVKM. TCR sequencing covered a few patients who responded to pembrolizumab. The table came from immunoSEQ multiplex PCR; TCRdb's copy has only in-frame clones and leaves some out. The data contain roughly 130,000 clones, roughly 86% of them singletons. The clonotype originates from an adult with mismatch repair-deficient cancer. The sample was peripheral blood, taken 70 to 72 weeks after starting pembrolizumab. This rearrangement joins TRBV28 to TRBJ2-5, with 10 nucleotides matching TRBD1. The CDR3 DNA follows: TGTGCCAGCAGAGCCGGGACAGGGGCGGAAGAGACCCAGTACTTC. Its protein product is CASRAGTGAEETQYF.